This T cell receptor beta chain appears in the sequencing data of a study of control samples from healthy donors and cancer patients. Using immunoSEQ multiplex PCR, the repertoire was profiled, and TCRdb retains in-frame clones only, with some absent. Among some 71,000 clones, roughly 86% were seen once, and the ten largest hold around 20%. This CDR3 region has 14 residues. The germline V and J ends were trimmed by 0 bases and 3 bases, with 7 bases remaining between them. CDR1 and CDR2 (germline): SGDLS, YYNGEE. This clonotype originated in a man in his sixties with lung cancer. The sample consisted of PBMCs. The J gene is TRBJ1-5, the V gene TRBV9; D is ambiguous. The CDR3 here is CASSVDTDNQPQHF. CDR3 nucleotides: TGTGCCAGCAGCGTAGACACGGACAATCAGCCCCAGCATTTT.